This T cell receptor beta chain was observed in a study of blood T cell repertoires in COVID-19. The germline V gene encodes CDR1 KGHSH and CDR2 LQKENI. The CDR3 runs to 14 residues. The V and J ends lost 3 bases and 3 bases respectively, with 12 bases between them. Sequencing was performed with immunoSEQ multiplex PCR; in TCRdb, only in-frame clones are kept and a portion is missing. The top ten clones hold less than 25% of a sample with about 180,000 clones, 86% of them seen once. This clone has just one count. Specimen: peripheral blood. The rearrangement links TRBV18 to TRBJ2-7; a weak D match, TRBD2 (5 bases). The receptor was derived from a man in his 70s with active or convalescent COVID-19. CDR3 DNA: TGTGCCAGCTCACCCCCGGGAAGTCTCTACGAGCAGTACTTC. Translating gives CASSPPGSLYEQYF.